One sample yielded the 23 T cell receptor beta chains listed below, sequenced in a study of control samples from healthy donors and cancer patients (dated by TCRdb to 2018 to 2021). Libraries were prepared through the immunoSEQ multiplex PCR assay. The source is immuneACCESS, and TCRdb retained only in-frame sequences with V and J called. Part of the clones is not carried over; for the studies checked, unresolved V genes explain less than half of this, and the remainder is unexplained. The sample includes fewer than 120,000 clones, with approximately 88% observed a single time. Around 3.5% of the sample goes to the ten largest clones. Material: PBMCs. Receptors were obtained from an older woman with lung cancer.

The CDR3 sequence is CASAIDGNTIYF. CDR3 DNA sequence: TGTGCTAGTGCAATCGATGGAAACACCATATATTTT. The V gene is TRBV12-5, the J gene TRBJ1-3, with D hard to call. This CDR3 is 12 amino acids long. The germline V gene encodes CDR1 LGHNT and CDR2 FRNRAP. V was shortened by 7 bases and J by 3 bases, with 7 bases between the two germline ends.

This rearrangement joins TRBV6-5 to TRBJ1-5; maybe TRBD1 (6 bases). Per the germline V gene, CDR1 is MNHEY and CDR2 is SVGAGI. V was trimmed by 0 bases and J by 4 bases, leaving 10 bases between them. The CDR3 spans 15 residues. In DNA form, the CDR3 reads TGTGCCAGCAGTTACTCGCATAGGGGGAATCAGCCCCAGCATTTT. Protein sequence: CASSYSHRGNQPQHF.

This rearrangement joins TRBV27 to TRBJ1-2; 8 bases fit TRBD1. CDR3 length equals 13 residues. Losses at the gene ends were 4 bases for V and 3 bases for J; bases not matched to a gene: 1. Germline V gives CDR1 MNHEY, CDR2 SMNVEV (reference sequence). In DNA, the CDR3 is TGTGCCAGCAGTTCGACAGGGGACTATGGCTACACCTTC. It is translated as CASSSTGDYGYTF.

The CDR3: CASSLTGMDEQYF. CDR3 DNA sequence: TGTGCCAGCAGCTTAACCGGGATGGACGAGCAGTACTTC. This chain joins TRBV7-3 and TRBJ2-7; perhaps TRBD2 as D (5 bases). In germline, CDR1 is SGHTA, CDR2 FQGTGA. Trimming took 0 bases from V and 5 from J, leaving 8 bases between them. The CDR3 consists of 13 residues.

This chain uses TRBV19 with TRBJ2-7; D remains ambiguous. Between the trimmed V and J ends, which lost 1 base and 9 bases, there was a span of 10 bases. CDR1 is LNHDA, CDR2 SQIVND, per germline (reference sequence). The length of the CDR3 is 12 residues. DNA of the CDR3: TGTGCCAGTAGTATAGTGGGCAGATCGCAGTACTTC. Translating gives CASSIVGRSQYF. The full variable domain, with the rest looked up from reference TRBV19 and TRBJ2-7, is DGGITQSPKYLFRKEGQNVTLSCEQNLNHDAMYWYRQDPGQGLRLIYYSQIVNDFQKGDIAEGYSVSREKKESFPLTVTSAQKNPTAFYLCASSIVGRSQYFGPGTRLTVT.

The V call is TRBV6-2 or TRBV6-3, the J call TRBJ2-3; D call uncertain. The germline gives CDR1 MNHEY, CDR2 SVGEGT. Trimming took 2 bases from V and 6 from J, leaving 9 bases between them. The CDR3 runs 13 residues. In DNA, the CDR3 is TGTGCCAGCAGTTACCAACTACGGGATACGCAGTATTTT. Its protein product is CASSYQLRDTQYF.

This rearrangement joins TRBV7-9 to TRBJ1-1, with D perhaps TRBD1 (6 bases). With 4 bases removed from V and 3 bases from J, the gap between germline ends came to 24 bases. Germline V gene sequence: CDR1 SEHNR, CDR2 FQNEAQ (reference sequence). This CDR3 has 18 residues. CDR3 sequence reads: CASSSYHLRTAGYTEAFF. As DNA, the CDR3 is TGTGCCAGCAGCTCCTACCACTTGCGGACAGCGGGGTACACTGAAGCTTTCTTT.

The V gene is TRBV7-8, the J gene TRBJ1-4; 10 bases match TRBD1. V shed 5 bases, J shed 3 bases, and the junction held 12 bases outside the gene matches. The CDR3 sequence is 18 residues long. Germline V gene data show CDR1 as SGHVS and CDR2 as FQNEAQ. As DNA, the CDR3 is TGTGCCAGCAGCGTAGACAGGGGGCTCATCGGGGCTAATGAAAAACTGTTTTTT. It encodes CASSVDRGLIGANEKLFF.

The chain carries TRBV5-1 and TRBJ1-2, with D unresolved. The CDR3 has 14 residues. Germline CDR1 SGHRS, CDR2 YFSETQ. The germline V and J ends were trimmed by 0 bases and 7 bases, with 13 bases remaining between them. This CDR3 is CASSLVGGSGGYTF. The CDR3 nucleotides are TGCGCCAGCAGCTTGGTCGGCGGGTCCGGTGGCTACACCTTC.

The chain uses TRBV6-4 and TRBJ1-4; D uncertain. The CDR3 is 15 amino acids. Per germline, CDR1 MRHNA and CDR2 SNTAGT. V shed 4 bases and J shed 5 bases, with 14 bases lying between them. CDR3 sequence: CASSVGSGPNEKLFF. CDR3 sequence (DNA): TGTGCCAGCAGTGTAGGGTCGGGCCCAAATGAAAAACTGTTTTTT.

The chain links TRBV6-5 to TRBJ2-1, with 10 bases identical to TRBD2. The V segment lost 8 bases and the J segment 5 bases; nucleotides outside the gene matches: 3. The germline V gene encodes CDR1 MNHEY and CDR2 SVGAGI. This CDR3 is 13 amino acids long. CDR3 in DNA: TGTGCCAGCGGACTAGCGGTCGACAATGAGCAGTTCTTC. The encoded protein is CASGLAVDNEQFF.

This clone was detected only once. The chain uses TRBV4-3 and TRBJ1-1, with no clear D. The CDR3 consists of 14 residues. CDR1 is LGHNA and CDR2 is YSLEER in the germline V gene. V lost 0 bases, J lost 10 bases, and 15 bases lay in between. CDR3 nucleotides: TGCGCCAGCAGCCAAGAGAGTCGTCCTGGGAGAGCTTTCTTT. Amino acids: CASSQESRPGRAFF.

The chain employs TRBV7-9 and TRBJ1-2; D possibly corresponds to TRBD1 (5 bases). V shed 5 bases and J shed 4 bases, with 11 bases lying between them. The CDR3 length is 13 residues. Germline assignment: CDR1 SEHNR and CDR2 FQNEAQ (reference sequence). The CDR3, as DNA: TGTGCCAGCAGCCAAGACAGCAGCTATGGCTACACCTTC. Encoded protein: CASSQDSSYGYTF.

J is TRBJ1-2 and V is TRBV11-2; weak D call: TRBD1 (5 bases). Trimming took off 3 bases at V and 8 bases at J, with 13 bases between the two ends. CDR1 is SGHAT and CDR2 is FQNNGV in the germline V gene. The CDR3 runs 13 residues. CDR3 nucleotides: TGTGCCAGCAGCTTGGGGGGGGTATACGGCTACACCTTC. It is translated as CASSLGGVYGYTF.

The V call is TRBV2, the J call TRBJ1-2; D remains unclear. The V end was cut by 3 bases, the J end by 5 bases, with 7 bases between. This CDR3 is built from 12 residues. Germline V gene sequence: CDR1 SNHLY, CDR2 FYNNEI. DNA of the CDR3: TGTGCCAGCAGTGAGTCGGGGTATGGCTACACCTTC. This gives the protein CASSESGYGYTF.

The chain combines TRBV29-1 with TRBJ1-1; the match to TRBD1 covers 10 bases. The CDR3 has 15 residues. Germline lookup yields CDR1 SQVTM and CDR2 ANQGSEA. V gave up 2 bases and J gave up 11 bases; unmatched junction bases: 14. As DNA, the CDR3 is TGCAGCGTTGAATCCCCGACAGGGGGCGAAGGCCAGGCTTTCTTT. Translation gives CSVESPTGGEGQAFF.

The V call is TRBV30, the J call TRBJ2-5, with 9 bases fitting TRBD2. Germline CDR1 GTSNPN, CDR2 SVGIG (reference sequence). The CDR3 is 15 residues long. Trimming at V came to 4 bases and at J to 5 bases, leaving 11 bases not matched to a gene. CDR3 nucleotide sequence: TGTGCCTGGATCGCGGGGGGGCCCCTGTTGGAGACCCAGTACTTC. Amino acids: CAWIAGGPLLETQYF. Full variable domain (missing parts from reference TRBV30 and TRBJ2-5): SQTIHQWPATLVQPVGSPLSLECTVEGTSNPNLYWYRQAAGRGLQLLFYSVGIGQISSEVPQNLSASRPQDRQFILSSKKLLLSDSGFYLCAWIAGGPLLETQYFGPGTRLLVL.

The rearrangement joins TRBV5-1 to TRBJ2-5; D is ambiguous. Germline values: CDR1 SGHRS, CDR2 YFSETQ. V was pared by 2 bases and J by 3 bases, with 8 bases between. CDR3 size: 13 residues. CDR3 DNA: TGCGCCAGCAGCTTAGGTAGGAAAGAGACCCAGTACTTC. Encoded protein: CASSLGRKETQYF.

V is TRBV3-1 (or the pseudogene TRBV3-2) and J is TRBJ1-5; the match to TRBD1 covers 7 bases. Per germline, CDR1 LGHDT and CDR2 YNNKEL (reference sequence). J was trimmed by 2 bases and V by 1 base; bases with no gene match: 2. The CDR3 is 15 amino acids. Here the CDR3 reads CASSQGTGGNQPQHF. The CDR3 nucleotides are TGTGCCAGCAGCCAAGGCACAGGGGGCAATCAGCCCCAGCATTTT.

The genes are TRBV30 and TRBJ2-1; TRBD2 matches 10 bases. CDR1 GTSNPN and CDR2 SVGIG come from the germline V gene (reference sequence). V gave up 2 bases and J gave up 14 bases; unmatched junction bases: 12. The CDR3 is 14 residues long. CDR3 sequence (DNA): TGTGCCTGGAGTTCCCTAGAGGCCCTAGCGGGAGAGTTCTTC. As protein: CAWSSLEALAGEFF.

This clone was seen a few times. The CDR3 DNA follows: TGTGCCAGCAGTTTATCCCCCGGCCAGCCCCAGCATTTT. This codes for CASSLSPGQPQHF. The chain couples TRBV27 to TRBJ1-5; D not resolved. Germline V gene sequence: CDR1 MNHEY, CDR2 SMNVEV (reference sequence). The V end lost 0 bases, the J end lost 7 bases, and 7 bases lay between the germline ends. CDR3 length: 13 amino acids.

This sequence joins TRBV4-3 and TRBJ2-1; TRBD2 agrees at 7 bases. The CDR3 is 16 residues long. Germline V gene sequence: CDR1 LGHNA, CDR2 YSLEER. J lost 3 bases, V lost 1 base, and 6 bases had no gene match. The DNA of the CDR3 is TGCGCCAGCAGCCAAGGGCTAGCGGTGGGCTACAATGAGCAGTTCTTC. It encodes CASSQGLAVGYNEQFF.

In regard to this clone: Different DNA sequences within this sample yield the same CDR3. The V call is TRBV18, the J call TRBJ2-7; 11 bases agree with TRBD1. Unmatched junction bases numbered 4, after V lost 3 bases and J lost 3 bases. The CDR3 loop spans 15 amino acids. CDR1 is KGHSH, CDR2 LQKENI, per germline. The CDR3 nucleotides are TGTGCCAGCTCACCGGGGACAGGGGGGTTCTACGAGCAGTACTTC. Its translation: CASSPGTGGFYEQYF. Combining the CDR3 with reference TRBV18 and TRBJ2-7 gives the whole variable domain NAGVMQNPRHLVRRRGQEARLRCSPMKGHSHVYWYRQLPEEGLKFMVYLQKENIIDESGMPKERFSAEFPKEGPSILRIQQVVRGDSAAYFCASSPGTGGFYEQYFGPGTRLTVT.